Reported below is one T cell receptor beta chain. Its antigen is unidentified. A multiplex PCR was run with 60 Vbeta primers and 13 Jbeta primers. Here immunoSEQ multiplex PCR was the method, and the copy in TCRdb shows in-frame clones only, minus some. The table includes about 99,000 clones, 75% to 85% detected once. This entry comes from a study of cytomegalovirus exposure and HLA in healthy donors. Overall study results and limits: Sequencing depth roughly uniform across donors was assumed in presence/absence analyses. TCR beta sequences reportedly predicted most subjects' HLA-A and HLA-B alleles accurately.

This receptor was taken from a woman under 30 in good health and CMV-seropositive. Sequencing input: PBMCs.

CDR3 region: CASSSWGGAVPVRGFNYGYTF. As DNA, the CDR3 is TGTGCCAGCAGCTCTTGGGGGGGGGCCGTACCAGTAAGAGGGTTTAACTATGGCTACACCTTC. The chain recombines TRBV28 with TRBJ1-2; TRBD1 might be the D (6 bases). The CDR3 length is 21 residues. V lost 6 bases and J 1 base, leaving 33 bases between the germline ends. Germline loops: CDR1 MDHEN, CDR2 SYDVKM.